The following is a TCR beta chain sequence with its context. The data are from a study of shared clonotypes between healthy human individuals. Naive CD8 cells lacked CD45RO, underwent positive selection for CCR7 and left out terminally differentiated effector memory CD45RA+ cells. The CDR3 totals 15 residues. Trimming removed 3 bases from V and 3 bases from J, with 16 bases in between. From germline, CDR1 is SGDLS and CDR2 YYNGEE. Study processing details: Filtering of immunoSEQ junctional sequences could not match full-length read filtering. This table comes from immunoSEQ multiplex PCR, and its TCRdb copy is limited to in-frame clones, with some not included. From that table come the V and J calls and clone size; the DNA was used to work out D and trimming. The top ten clones hold less than 2% of a sample with more than 2 million clones, 90% to 95% of them seen once.

This clonotype was obtained from a man between 18 and 29 years old in good health. Some clones in this sample may be carry-over from other donors' samples. This chain connects TRBV9 to TRBJ2-7, with D tentatively TRBD1 (6 bases). The sequenced sample consisted of naive CD8+ T cells from PBMCs. CDR3 sequence reads: CASSGPGQHGYEQYF. CDR3 in DNA: TGTGCCAGCAGCGGACCGGGACAACATGGCTACGAGCAGTACTTC.